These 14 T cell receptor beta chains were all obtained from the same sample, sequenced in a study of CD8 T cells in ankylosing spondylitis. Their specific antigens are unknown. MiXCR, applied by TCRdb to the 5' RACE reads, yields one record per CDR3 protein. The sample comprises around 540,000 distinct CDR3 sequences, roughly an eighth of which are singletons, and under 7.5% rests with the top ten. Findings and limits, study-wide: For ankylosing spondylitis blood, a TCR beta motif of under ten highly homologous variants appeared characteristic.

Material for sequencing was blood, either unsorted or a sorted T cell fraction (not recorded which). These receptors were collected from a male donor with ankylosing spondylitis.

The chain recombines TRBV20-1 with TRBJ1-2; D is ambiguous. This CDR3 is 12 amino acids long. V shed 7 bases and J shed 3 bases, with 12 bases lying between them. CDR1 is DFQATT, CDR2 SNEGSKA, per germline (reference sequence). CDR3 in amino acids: CSVATGDYGYTF. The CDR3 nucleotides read TGCAGTGTCGCGACGGGAGACTATGGCTACACCTTC.

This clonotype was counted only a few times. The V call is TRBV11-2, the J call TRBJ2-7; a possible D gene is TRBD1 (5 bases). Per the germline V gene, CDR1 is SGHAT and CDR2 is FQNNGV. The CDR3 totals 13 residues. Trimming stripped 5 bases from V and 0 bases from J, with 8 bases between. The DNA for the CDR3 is TGTGCCAGCAGCGTAGGGGTCTCCTACGAGCAGTACGTC. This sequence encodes CASSVGVSYEQYV.

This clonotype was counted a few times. As DNA, the CDR3 is TGTGCCAGCAGTGAAATGACCGGCACTGAAGCTTTCTTT. Protein product: CASSEMTGTEAFF. The rearrangement joins TRBV6-1 to TRBJ1-1; D remains unclear. V gave up 2 bases and J gave up 4 bases, with 8 bases separating them. Germline loops: CDR1 MNHNS, CDR2 SASEGT. This CDR3 comprises 13 residues.

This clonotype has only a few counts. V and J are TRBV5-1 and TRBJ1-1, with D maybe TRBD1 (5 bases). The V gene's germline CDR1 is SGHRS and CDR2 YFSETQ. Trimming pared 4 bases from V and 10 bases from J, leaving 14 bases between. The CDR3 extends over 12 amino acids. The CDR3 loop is CASSQGHWGAFF. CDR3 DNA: TGCGCCAGCAGCCAGGGCCATTGGGGAGCTTTCTTT.

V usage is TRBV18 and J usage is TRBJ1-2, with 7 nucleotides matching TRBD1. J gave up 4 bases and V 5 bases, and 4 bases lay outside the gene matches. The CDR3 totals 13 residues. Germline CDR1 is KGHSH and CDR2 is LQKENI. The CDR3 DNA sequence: TGTGCCAGCTCAAGGGACAGCTCCTATGGCTACACCTTC. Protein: CASSRDSSYGYTF.

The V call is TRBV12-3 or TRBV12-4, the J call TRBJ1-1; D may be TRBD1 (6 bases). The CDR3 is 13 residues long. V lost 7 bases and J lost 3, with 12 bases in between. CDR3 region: CASNLRGDTEAFF. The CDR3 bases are TGTGCCAGCAATCTGAGGGGGGACACTGAAGCTTTCTTT.

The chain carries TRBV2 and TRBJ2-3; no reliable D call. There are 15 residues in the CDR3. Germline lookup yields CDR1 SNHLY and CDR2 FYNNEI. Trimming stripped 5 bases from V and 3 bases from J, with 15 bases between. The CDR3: CASSLTARVTDTQYF. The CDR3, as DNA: TGTGCCAGCAGTTTGACGGCAAGGGTAACAGATACGCAGTATTTT.

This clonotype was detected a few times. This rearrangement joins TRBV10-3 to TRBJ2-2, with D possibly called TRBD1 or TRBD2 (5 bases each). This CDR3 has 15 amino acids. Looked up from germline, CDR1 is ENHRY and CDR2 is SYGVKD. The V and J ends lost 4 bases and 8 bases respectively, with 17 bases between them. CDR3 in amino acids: CAISGGQGSRGELFF. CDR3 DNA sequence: TGTGCCATCAGTGGAGGGCAGGGATCGAGAGGGGAGCTGTTTTTT.

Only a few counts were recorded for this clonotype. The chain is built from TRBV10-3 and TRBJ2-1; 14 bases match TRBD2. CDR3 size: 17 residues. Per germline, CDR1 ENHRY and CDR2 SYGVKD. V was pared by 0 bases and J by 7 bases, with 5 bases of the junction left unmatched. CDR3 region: CAISESGLAGELNEQFF. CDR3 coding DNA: TGTGCCATCAGTGAGTCGGGACTAGCGGGAGAATTAAATGAGCAGTTCTTC.

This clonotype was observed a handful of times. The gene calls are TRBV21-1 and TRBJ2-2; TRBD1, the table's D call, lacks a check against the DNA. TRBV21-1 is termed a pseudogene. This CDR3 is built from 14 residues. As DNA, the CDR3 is TGTGCCAGCAGCAACAGGGGGCTGACCGGGGAGCTGTTTTTT. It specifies CASSNRGLTGELFF.

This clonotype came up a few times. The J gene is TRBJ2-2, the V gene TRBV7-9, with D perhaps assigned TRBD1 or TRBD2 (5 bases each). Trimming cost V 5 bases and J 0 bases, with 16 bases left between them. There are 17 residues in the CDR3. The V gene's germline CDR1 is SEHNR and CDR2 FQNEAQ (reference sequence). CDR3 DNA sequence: TGTGCCAGCAGCCCCCCGGGGCAGGCGACGAACACCGGGGAGCTGTTTTTT. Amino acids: CASSPPGQATNTGELFF.

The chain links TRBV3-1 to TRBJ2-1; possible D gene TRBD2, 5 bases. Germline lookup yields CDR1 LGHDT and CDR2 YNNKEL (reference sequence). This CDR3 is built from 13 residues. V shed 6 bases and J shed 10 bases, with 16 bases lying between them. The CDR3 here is CASSPNRGSEQFF. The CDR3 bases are TGTGCCAGCAGTCCGAACCGCGGGTCCGAGCAGTTCTTC.

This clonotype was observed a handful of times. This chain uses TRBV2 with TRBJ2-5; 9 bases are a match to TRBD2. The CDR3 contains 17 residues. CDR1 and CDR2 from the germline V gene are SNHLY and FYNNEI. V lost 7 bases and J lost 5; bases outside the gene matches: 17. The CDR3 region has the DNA TGTGCCAGCATAGGGAGGTTGACGGGACTAGCTTCTGAGACCCAGTACTTC. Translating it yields CASIGRLTGLASETQYF.

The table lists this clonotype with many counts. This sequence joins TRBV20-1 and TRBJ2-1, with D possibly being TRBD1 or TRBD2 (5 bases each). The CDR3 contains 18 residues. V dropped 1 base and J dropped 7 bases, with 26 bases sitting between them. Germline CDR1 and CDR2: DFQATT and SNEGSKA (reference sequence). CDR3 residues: CSARATLRDQGKRNEQFF. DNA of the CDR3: TGCAGTGCTAGAGCGACCTTGAGGGACCAGGGTAAGCGGAATGAGCAGTTCTTC.